This T cell receptor beta chain was observed in a study of shared clonotypes between healthy human individuals. Deletions cut 5 bases from V and 7 bases from J, with 23 bases between. CDR3 length: 17 amino acids. Germline V gives CDR1 MNHEY, CDR2 SMNVEV (reference sequence). The assay was immunoSEQ multiplex PCR, and TCRdb's table has in-frame clones only and misses some. The table has around 980,000 clones, 70% to 80% seen once; the top ten hold 0.6% to 0.7%. Sequencing was carried out using memory CD4+ T cells from PBMCs. Noted subset: CD45RA-negative fraction. The sequence came from a man between 18 and 29 years old in good health. Some clones in this sample may be carry-over from other donors' samples. The chain has TRBV27 and TRBJ1-4; TRBD1 might be the D (5 bases). CDR3 DNA sequence: TGTGCCAGCAGTCGCCTAAGTTTTACGGGGGTGGGTGAAAAACTGTTTTTT. Its protein is CASSRLSFTGVGEKLFF.